Included here is one TCR beta chain sequence, with context. The sample comes from a study of blood T cell repertoires in COVID-19. Per the original data handling: Reference gene primer amplification yielded estimated nucleated cell counts. Here immunoSEQ multiplex PCR was the method, and the copy in TCRdb shows in-frame clones only, minus some. The DNA gave D and trimming, while V, J and clone size come from that table. The sample has 200,000 to 250,000 clones, 85% seen once. The CDR3 is 18 residues long. Losses at the gene ends were 0 bases for V and 1 base for J; bases not matched to a gene: 10. Germline V lookup: CDR1 MGHRA, CDR2 YSYEKL.

Sequenced material: peripheral blood. The TCR comes from a man aged 40-49 years with acute or convalescent COVID-19. This chain connects TRBV4-1 to TRBJ2-3; 7 bases match TRBD2. The CDR3 DNA follows: TGCGCCAGCAGCCAAGATTTTAGCGGGCGCTTTCGCACAGATACGCAGTATTTT. Its translation: CASSQDFSGRFRTDTQYF.